A selection of T cell receptor beta chains follows, all from one sample in a study of lung T cells in sarcoidosis with Löfgren's syndrome. TCRdb re-called the reads with MiXCR, one entry per CDR3 protein. The sample has tens of thousands of distinct CDR3 sequences, 21% seen once. What was sequenced was CD4+ T cells from PBMCs. These receptors all stem from a human donor with sarcoidosis (Löfgren's syndrome or another form), or a control subject (not recorded which). CDR3s include the opening cysteine and the closing phenylalanine or tryptophan. A D gene is named only where the DNA matches it firmly. Not all rows give a size; the values are once, few, many and, for expanded clones, a class.

CDR3 length	J gene	D gene	clone size	V gene	CDR3 DNA	CDR3 protein
16	TRBJ2-1	NA	few	TRBV12-3/TRBV12-4	TGTGCCAGCAGTTCTGTTCGACCAGGGGGGTACAATGAGCAGTTCTTC	CASSSVRPGGYNEQFF
15	TRBJ2-1	TRBD2	many	TRBV20-1	TGCAGTGCAATAACTAGCGGGAGGGCCAACAATGAGCAGTTCTTC	CSAITSGRANNEQFF
14	TRBJ2-1	NA	many	TRBV2	TGTGCCAGCAGCGAAATAACAGTAGTTAATGAGCAGTTCTTC	CASSEITVVNEQFF
14	TRBJ1-5	NA	NA	TRBV19	TGTGCCAGTAGTGTTGGAGGGAGCAATCAGCCCCAGCATTTT	CASSVGGSNQPQHF
15	TRBJ1-5	TRBD1	few	TRBV20-1	TGCAGTGCTATACAGGCCGGGACAGGACATCAGCCCCAGCATTTT	CSAIQAGTGHQPQHF
14	TRBJ1-1	NA	NA	TRBV2	TGTGCCAGCAGTGAGGACCAGGCCAACACTGAAGCTTTCTTT	CASSEDQANTEAFF
14	TRBJ1-2	NA	many	TRBV28	TGTGCCAGCAGCCCGGGGGGAGAGGGCTATGGCTACACCTTC	CASSPGGEGYGYTF
13	TRBJ2-7	NA	few	TRBV7-2	TGTGCCAGCAGCCCAGGGCCGTTTTACGAGCAGTACTTC	CASSPGPFYEQYF
15	TRBJ2-7	TRBD2	many	TRBV7-2	TGTGCCAGCAGCCCTCGTTTAGCGGGGAGCTACGAGCAGTACTTC	CASSPRLAGSYEQYF
14	TRBJ1-1	NA	many	TRBV28	TGTGCCAGCAGTTTATCCGGTCTCGACACTGAAGCTTTCTTT	CASSLSGLDTEAFF
15	TRBJ2-1	TRBD1	many	TRBV7-2	TGTGCCAGCAGCCTATACAGGGGTGCTAACAATGAGCAGTTCTTC	CASSLYRGANNEQFF
13	TRBJ2-3	NA	many	TRBV29-1	TGCAGCGTTGATCCCGGGGGCACAGATACGCAGTATTTT	CSVDPGGTDTQYF
14	TRBJ2-5	NA	NA	TRBV19	TGTGCCAGTAGTATATCAGGCGGCCAAGAGACCCAGTACTTC	CASSISGGQETQYF
13	TRBJ1-2	TRBD1	many	TRBV20-1	TGCAGTGCCAACACAGGGGGAAGTCGAGGCTACACCTTC	CSANTGGSRGYTF
15	TRBJ1-3	TRBD1	few	TRBV7-6	TGTGCCAGCAGTCAGACAGGGAGCTCTGGAAACACCATATATTTT	CASSQTGSSGNTIYF
16	TRBJ2-4	NA	NA	TRBV19	TGTGCCAGTAAGCACCCAGGGGAGCTAGCCAAAAACATTCAGTACTTC	CASKHPGELAKNIQYF
14	TRBJ2-3	NA	many	TRBV27	TGTGCCAGCAGTTCTCTGAGGGCGCCAGATACGCAGTATTTT	CASSSLRAPDTQYF
15	TRBJ2-6	TRBD2	few	TRBV28	TGTGCCACCGAGCGGGGGTACTCTGGGGCCAACGTCCTGACTTTC	CATERGYSGANVLTF
15	TRBJ2-7	TRBD2	many	TRBV20-1	TGCAGTGCTAGCACTCCCTCTGCGGGAGACGACGAGCAGTACTTC	CSASTPSAGDDEQYF
15	TRBJ2-5	NA	many	TRBV6-2/TRBV6-3	TGTGCCAGCAGTAATAATATAGCGGACCAAGAGACCCAGTACTTC	CASSNNIADQETQYF
14	TRBJ2-3	NA	NA	TRBV3-1	TGTGCCAGCAGCCCGACAGGGAGGGCAGATACGCAGTATTTT	CASSPTGRADTQYF
13	TRBJ2-1	NA	many	TRBV6-1	TGTGCCAGCAGTTCCCCGACTAGACATGAGCAGTTCTTC	CASSSPTRHEQFF
15	TRBJ2-6	NA	NA	TRBV7-9	TGTGCCAGCAGCTTACAGGGCCCCGGGGCCAACGTCCTGACTTTC	CASSLQGPGANVLTF
14	TRBJ2-5	NA	many	TRBV6-1	TGTGCCAGCAGCTCGGGGGGCCCCCAAGAGACCCAGTACTTC	CASSSGGPQETQYF
14	TRBJ1-1	TRBD1	NA	TRBV28	TGTGCCAGCAGTTTACAACAGGGGTTACGTGAAGCTTTCTTT	CASSLQQGLREAFF
16	TRBJ1-4	TRBD1	NA	TRBV10-2	TGCGCCAGCAGTGCAGGACAGGGGACAACTAATGAAAAACTGTTTTTT	CASSAGQGTTNEKLFF
13	TRBJ2-1	TRBD2	NA	TRBV6-1	TGTGCCAGCATGGCGGGGGGGGGGAATGAGCAGTTCTTC	CASMAGGGNEQFF
14	TRBJ1-1	NA	NA	TRBV11-3	TGTGCCAGCAGCTTTGACACCTTCAACACTGAAGCTTTCTTT	CASSFDTFNTEAFF
14	TRBJ1-3	NA	NA	TRBV7-2	TGTGCCAGCAGCTTCGGAGGCGGGGGAAACACCATATATTTT	CASSFGGGGNTIYF
15	TRBJ1-5	TRBD1	few	TRBV10-3	TGTGCCATCAGTGAGCGGGACAGCCGTGATCAGCCCCAGCATTTT	CAISERDSRDQPQHF
15	TRBJ2-5	TRBD1	many	TRBV4-1	TGCGCCAGCAGCCAAGGACAGGGTCTCGTAGAGACCCAGTACTTC	CASSQGQGLVETQYF
13	TRBJ1-1	TRBD1	many	TRBV24-1	TGTGCCACCAGTGATGCGGGACAGAGAAGCGCTTTCTTT	CATSDAGQRSAFF